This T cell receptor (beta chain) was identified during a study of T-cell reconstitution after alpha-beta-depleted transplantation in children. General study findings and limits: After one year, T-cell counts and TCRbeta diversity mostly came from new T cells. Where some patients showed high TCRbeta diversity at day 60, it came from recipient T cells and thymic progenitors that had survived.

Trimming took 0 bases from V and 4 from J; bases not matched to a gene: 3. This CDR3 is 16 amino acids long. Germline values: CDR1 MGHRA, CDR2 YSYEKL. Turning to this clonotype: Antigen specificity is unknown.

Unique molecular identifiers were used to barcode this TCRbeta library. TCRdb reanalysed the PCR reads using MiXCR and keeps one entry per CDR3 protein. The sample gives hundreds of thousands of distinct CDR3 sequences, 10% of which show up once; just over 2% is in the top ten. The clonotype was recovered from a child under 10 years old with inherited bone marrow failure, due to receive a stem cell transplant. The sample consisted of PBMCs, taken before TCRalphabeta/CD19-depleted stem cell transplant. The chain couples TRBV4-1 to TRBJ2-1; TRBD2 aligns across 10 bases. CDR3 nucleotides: TGCGCCAGCAGCCAAGAGGGGACTAGCGATTACAATGAGCAGTTCTTC. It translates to CASSQEGTSDYNEQFF.